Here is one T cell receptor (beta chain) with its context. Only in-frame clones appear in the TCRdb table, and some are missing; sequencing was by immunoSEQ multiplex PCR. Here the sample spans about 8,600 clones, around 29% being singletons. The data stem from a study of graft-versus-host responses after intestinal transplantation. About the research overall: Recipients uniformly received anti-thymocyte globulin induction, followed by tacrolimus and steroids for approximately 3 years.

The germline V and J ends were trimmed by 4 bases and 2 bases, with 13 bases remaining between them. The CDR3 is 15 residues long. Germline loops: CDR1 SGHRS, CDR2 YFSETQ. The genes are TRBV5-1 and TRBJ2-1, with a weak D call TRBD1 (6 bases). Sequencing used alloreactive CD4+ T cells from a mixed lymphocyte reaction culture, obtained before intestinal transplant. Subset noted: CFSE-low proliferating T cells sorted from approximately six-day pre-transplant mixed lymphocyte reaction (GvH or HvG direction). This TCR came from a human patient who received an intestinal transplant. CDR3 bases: TGCGCCAGCAGCCCGGAAGGACAGACCTACAATGAGCAGTTCTTC. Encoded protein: CASSPEGQTYNEQFF. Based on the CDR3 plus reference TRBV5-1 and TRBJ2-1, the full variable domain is KAGVTQTPRYLIKTRGQQVTLSCSPISGHRSVSWYQQTPGQGLQFLFEYFSETQRNKGNFPGRFSGRQFSNSRSEMNVSTLELGDSALYLCASSPEGQTYNEQFFGPGTRLTVL.